The 10 T cell receptor beta chains below come from one sample, sequenced in a study of cytomegalovirus exposure and HLA in healthy donors. The PCR used 60 Vbeta and 13 Jbeta primers. Profiled with immunoSEQ multiplex PCR; TCRdb holds only in-frame clones, not every one. The sample has roughly 120,000 clones, 70% to 80% seen once; the top ten hold about 8.2%. Material for sequencing was PBMCs. These receptors were obtained from a woman aged 40 to 50 in good health and CMV-seropositive.

The CDR3 protein is CASTSTGGSAETQYF. DNA of the CDR3: TGTGCCAGCACCTCGACAGGGGGCTCCGCTGAGACCCAGTACTTC. J is TRBJ2-5 and V is TRBV9, with 10 bases matching TRBD1. This CDR3 has 15 amino acids. Germline V gene lookup returns CDR1 SGDLS and CDR2 YYNGEE. Trimming at V came to 6 bases and at J to 5 bases, leaving 10 bases not matched to a gene.

The CDR3 coding sequence is TGTGCCAGCAGCTTAGCCGTTCGCACAGATACGCAGTATTTT. Translation: CASSLAVRTDTQYF. The chain employs TRBV7-2 and TRBJ2-3; D gene unclear. This CDR3 contains 14 residues. Germline CDR1 reads SGHTA; CDR2 reads FQGNSA. V was shortened by 0 bases and J by 1 base, with 5 bases between the two germline ends.

The chain recombines TRBV7-9 with TRBJ1-2, with 9 bases aligning to TRBD1. Trimming at V came to 1 base and at J to 7 bases, leaving 10 bases not matched to a gene. The germline V gene has CDR1 SEHNR and CDR2 FQNEAQ (reference sequence). The CDR3 totals 16 residues. This CDR3 reads CASSLDNRGRFSGYTF. CDR3 DNA: TGTGCCAGCAGCTTAGATAACAGGGGGCGGTTCTCTGGCTACACCTTC.

This clone was counted between two and nine times. The chain uses TRBV14 and TRBJ2-2; 7 nucleotides line up with TRBD1. CDR1 is SGHDN, CDR2 FVKESK, per germline. The CDR3 is 16 amino acids. V lost 1 base, J lost 5 bases, and 7 bases stayed unmatched. The CDR3 sequence: CASSQATGYYTGELFF. The CDR3 nucleotides read TGTGCCAGCAGCCAAGCGACAGGGTACTATACCGGGGAGCTGTTTTTT.

In this sample, this clone turned up once. The rearrangement links TRBV5-6 to TRBJ2-5; D gene unclear. This CDR3 has 13 amino acids. Germline V CDR1 and CDR2: SGHDT, YYEEEE. Deletions cut 7 bases from V and 0 bases from J, with 10 bases between. As DNA, the CDR3 is TGTGCCAGCCACCAGACTGACCAAGAGACCCAGTACTTC. Protein sequence: CASHQTDQETQYF.

This chain links TRBV5-4 with TRBJ2-7; D is ambiguous. The CDR3 has 11 amino acids. CDR1 SGHNT and CDR2 YYREEE come from the germline V gene (reference sequence). V gave up 5 bases and J gave up 5 bases, with 8 bases separating them. The CDR3 reads CASSLYDEQYF. CDR3 bases: TGTGCCAGCAGTCTTTATGACGAGCAGTACTTC.

J is TRBJ2-7 and V is TRBV7-7, with D maybe TRBD1 (6 bases). The CDR3 has 13 residues. The V gene lost 5 bases and the J gene lost 3 bases, with 11 bases spanning the gap. Germline V gene sequence: CDR1 SSHAT, CDR2 FNYEAQ (reference sequence). In DNA form, the CDR3 reads TGTGCCAGCAGCCGCGGACAGAACTACGAGCAGTACTTC. Translating it yields CASSRGQNYEQYF.

The chain is built from TRBV7-9 and TRBJ2-1; TRBD2 aligns across 9 bases. V gave up 5 bases and J gave up 2 bases; unmatched junction bases: 10. Germline V CDR1 and CDR2: SEHNR, FQNEAQ (reference sequence). This CDR3 is built from 17 residues. This CDR3 reads CASSHWSSGVTYNEQFF. In DNA form, the CDR3 reads TGTGCCAGCAGCCACTGGTCTAGCGGGGTAACCTACAATGAGCAGTTCTTC.

This clone was seen a single time. The rearrangement links TRBV25-1 to TRBJ1-5, with D perhaps matching TRBD1 (6 bases). Trimming removed 8 bases from V and 7 bases from J, with 12 bases in between. The germline V gene has CDR1 MGHDK and CDR2 SYGVNS. The CDR3 spans 12 residues. The chain's CDR3 is CASRTEGQPQHF. The CDR3 region has the DNA TGTGCCAGCCGGACAGAGGGGCAGCCCCAGCATTTT.

The chain combines TRBV5-1 with TRBJ2-5; TRBD2 aligns across 9 bases. Germline lookup yields CDR1 SGHRS and CDR2 YFSETQ. J was trimmed by 1 base and V by 1 base; bases with no gene match: 5. The CDR3 runs to 16 residues. CDR3 nucleotides: TGCGCCAGCAGCTTGAGGCTAGCGGGAACCCAAGAGACCCAGTACTTC. Amino acids: CASSLRLAGTQETQYF.